This T cell receptor beta chain stems from a study of T-cell reconstitution after alpha-beta-depleted transplantation in children. After removal of 5 bases from V and 3 bases from J, the junction contained 4 bases not matched to a gene. The CDR3 has 15 residues. This clonotype was counted only a few times. Unique molecular identifiers were incorporated into the prepared TCRbeta library. TCRdb reprocessed the PCR reads with MiXCR, giving one entry per CDR3 protein. The sample shows about 480,000 distinct CDR3 sequences, around 13% of them seen only once. The source is a human donor who donated a stem cell graft to a child with combined immunodeficiency. The chain links TRBV12-3 or TRBV12-4 to TRBJ2-7; 13 bases align to TRBD2. This material consisted of PBMCs from the stem cell graft donor, taken from the stem cell graft. The CDR3 spells CASSPGTSGVYEQYF. CDR3 DNA: TGTGCCAGCAGTCCCGGGACTAGCGGGGTCTACGAGCAGTACTTC.